This TCR beta chain was obtained from a study of cytomegalovirus exposure and HLA in healthy donors. Separate from the 666-subject first cohort was the roughly 130-subject validation cohort, to which the donors belonged. Assay: immunoSEQ multiplex PCR; the TCRdb copy retains only in-frame clones and omits some. The sample carries approximately 60,000 clones, roughly 94% recorded once. On this clone itself: At the DNA level, this CDR3 is encoded by other sequences in the same sample as well.

The CDR3 consists of 13 residues. The germline V gene has CDR1 GTSNPN and CDR2 SVGIG (reference sequence). Trimming at V came to 4 bases and at J to 8 bases, leaving 9 bases not matched to a gene. The V gene is TRBV30, the J gene TRBJ2-5, with 8 nucleotides matching TRBD2. The clonotype was recovered from a woman younger than 30 in good health and CMV-seropositive. Input material: PBMCs. CDR3 in DNA: TGTGCCTGGAATTTCGGGGGGGCGGGCACCCAGTACTTC. Its translation: CAWNFGGAGTQYF.